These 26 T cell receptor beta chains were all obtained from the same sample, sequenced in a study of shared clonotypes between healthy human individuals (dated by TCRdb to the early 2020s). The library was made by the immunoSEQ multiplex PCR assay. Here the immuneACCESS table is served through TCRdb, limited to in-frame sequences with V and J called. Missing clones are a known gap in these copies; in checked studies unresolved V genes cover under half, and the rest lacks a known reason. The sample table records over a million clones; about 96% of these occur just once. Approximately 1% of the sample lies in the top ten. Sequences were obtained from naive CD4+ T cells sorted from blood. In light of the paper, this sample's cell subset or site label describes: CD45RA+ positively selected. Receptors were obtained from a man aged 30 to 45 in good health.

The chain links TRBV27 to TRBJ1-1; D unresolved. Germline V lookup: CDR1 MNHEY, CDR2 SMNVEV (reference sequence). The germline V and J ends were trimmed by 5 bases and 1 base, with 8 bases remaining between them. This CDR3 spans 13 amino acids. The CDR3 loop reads CASSPYTNTEAFF. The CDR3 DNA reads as TGTGCCAGCAGTCCGTACACGAACACTGAAGCTTTCTTT.

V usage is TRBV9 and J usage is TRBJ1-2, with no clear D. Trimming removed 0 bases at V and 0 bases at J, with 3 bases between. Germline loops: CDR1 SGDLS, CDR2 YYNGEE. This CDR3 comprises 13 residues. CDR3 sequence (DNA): TGTGCCAGCAGCGTAGAACCTAACTATGGCTACACCTTC. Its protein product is CASSVEPNYGYTF.

The CDR3 DNA reads TGCGCCAGCAGCATGACTAGCGGGAGTTCAGATACGCAGTATTTT. It specifies CASSMTSGSSDTQYF. V and J are TRBV5-1 and TRBJ2-3; 12 bases agree with TRBD2. V lost 4 bases to trimming and J lost 4 bases; unmatched junction nucleotides: 4. Germline V gene sequence: CDR1 SGHRS, CDR2 YFSETQ. This CDR3 region has 15 residues.

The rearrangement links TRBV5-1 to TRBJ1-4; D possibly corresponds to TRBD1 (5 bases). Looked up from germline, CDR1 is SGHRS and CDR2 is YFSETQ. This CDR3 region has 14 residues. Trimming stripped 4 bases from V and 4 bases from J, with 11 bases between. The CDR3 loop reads CASSQDSYNEKLFF. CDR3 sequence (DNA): TGCGCCAGCAGCCAAGACAGCTATAATGAAAAACTGTTTTTT. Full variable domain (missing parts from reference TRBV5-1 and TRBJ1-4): KAGVTQTPRYLIKTRGQQVTLSCSPISGHRSVSWYQQTPGQGLQFLFEYFSETQRNKGNFPGRFSGRQFSNSRSEMNVSTLELGDSALYLCASSQDSYNEKLFFGSGTQLSVL.

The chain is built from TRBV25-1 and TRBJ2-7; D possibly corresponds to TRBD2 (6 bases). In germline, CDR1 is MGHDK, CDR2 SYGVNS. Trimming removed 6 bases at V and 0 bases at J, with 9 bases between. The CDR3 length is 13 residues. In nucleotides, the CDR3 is TGTGCCAGCAGGCGGGGATACTCCTACGAGCAGTACTTC. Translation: CASRRGYSYEQYF.

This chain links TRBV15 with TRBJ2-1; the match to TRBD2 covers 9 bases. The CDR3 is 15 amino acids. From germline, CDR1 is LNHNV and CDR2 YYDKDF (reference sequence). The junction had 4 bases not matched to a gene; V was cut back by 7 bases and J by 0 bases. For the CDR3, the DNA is TGTGCCACCATCCGTAGCGGGAGCTCCTACAATGAGCAGTTCTTC. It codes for CATIRSGSSYNEQFF.

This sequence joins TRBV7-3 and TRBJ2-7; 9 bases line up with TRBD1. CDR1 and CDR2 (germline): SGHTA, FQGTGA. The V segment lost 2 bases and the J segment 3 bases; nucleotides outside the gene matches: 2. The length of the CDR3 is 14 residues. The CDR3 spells CASSLGGQGYEQYF. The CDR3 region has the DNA TGTGCCAGCAGCTTAGGGGGACAGGGCTACGAGCAGTACTTC. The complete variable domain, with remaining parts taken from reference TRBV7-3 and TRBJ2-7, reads GAGVSQTPSNKVTEKGKYVELRCDPISGHTALYWYRQSLGQGPEFLIYFQGTGAADDSGLPNDRFFAVRPEGSVSTLKIQRTERGDSAVYLCASSLGGQGYEQYFGPGTRLTVT.

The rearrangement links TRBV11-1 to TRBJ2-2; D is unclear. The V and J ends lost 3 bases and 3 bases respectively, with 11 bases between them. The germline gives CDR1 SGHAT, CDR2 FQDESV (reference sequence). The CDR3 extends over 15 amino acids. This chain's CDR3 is CASSFRRVDTGELFF. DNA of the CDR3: TGTGCCAGCAGCTTCCGCCGGGTGGACACCGGGGAGCTGTTTTTT.

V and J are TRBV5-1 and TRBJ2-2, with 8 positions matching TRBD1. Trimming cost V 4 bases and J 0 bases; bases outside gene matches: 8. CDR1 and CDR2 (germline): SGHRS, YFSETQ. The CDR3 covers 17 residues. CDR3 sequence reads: CASSAGRQGPNTGELFF. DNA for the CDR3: TGCGCCAGCAGCGCGGGACGACAGGGGCCGAACACCGGGGAGCTGTTTTTT.

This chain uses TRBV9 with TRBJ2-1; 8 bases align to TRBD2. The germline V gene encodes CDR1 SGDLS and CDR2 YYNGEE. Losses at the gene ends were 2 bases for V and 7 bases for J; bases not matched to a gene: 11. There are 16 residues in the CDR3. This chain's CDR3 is CASSVGSSGASNEQFF. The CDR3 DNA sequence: TGTGCCAGCAGCGTGGGGAGTAGCGGGGCCTCAAATGAGCAGTTCTTC. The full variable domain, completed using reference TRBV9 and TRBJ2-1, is DSGVTQTPKHLITATGQRVTLRCSPRSGDLSVYWYQQSLDQGLQFLIQYYNGEERAKGNILERFSAQQFPDLHSELNLSSLELGDSALYFCASSVGSSGASNEQFFGPGTRLTVL.

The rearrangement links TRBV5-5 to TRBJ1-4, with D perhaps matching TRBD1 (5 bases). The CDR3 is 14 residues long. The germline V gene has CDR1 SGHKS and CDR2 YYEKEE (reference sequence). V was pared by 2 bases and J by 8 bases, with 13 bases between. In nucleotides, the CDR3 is TGTGCCAGCAGCTTTTTGGGGGGTGACGAAAAACTGTTTTTT. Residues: CASSFLGGDEKLFF.

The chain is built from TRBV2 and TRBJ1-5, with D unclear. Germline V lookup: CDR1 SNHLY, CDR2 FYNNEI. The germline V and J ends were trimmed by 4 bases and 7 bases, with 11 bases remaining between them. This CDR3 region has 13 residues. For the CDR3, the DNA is TGTGCCAGCAGTGCCTCCATGGACCAGCCCCAGCATTTT. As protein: CASSASMDQPQHF.

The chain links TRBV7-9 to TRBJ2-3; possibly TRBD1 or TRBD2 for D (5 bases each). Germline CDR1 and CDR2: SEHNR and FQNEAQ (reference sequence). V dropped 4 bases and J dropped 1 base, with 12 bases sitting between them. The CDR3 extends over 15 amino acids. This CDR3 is CASSSRGEGTDTQYF. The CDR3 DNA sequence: TGTGCCAGCAGCTCCCGGGGCGAGGGCACAGATACGCAGTATTTT.

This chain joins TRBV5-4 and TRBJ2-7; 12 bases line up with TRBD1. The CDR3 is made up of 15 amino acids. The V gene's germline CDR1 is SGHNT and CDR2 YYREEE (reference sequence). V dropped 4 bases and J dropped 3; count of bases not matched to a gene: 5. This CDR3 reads CASSARDRGLYEQYF. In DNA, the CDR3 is TGTGCCAGCAGCGCCCGGGACAGGGGGCTCTACGAGCAGTACTTC. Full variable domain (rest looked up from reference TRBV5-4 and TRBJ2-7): ETGVTQSPTHLIKTRGQQVTLRCSSQSGHNTVSWYQQALGQGPQFIFQYYREEENGRGNFPPRFSGLQFPNYSSELNVNALELDDSALYLCASSARDRGLYEQYFGPGTRLTVT.

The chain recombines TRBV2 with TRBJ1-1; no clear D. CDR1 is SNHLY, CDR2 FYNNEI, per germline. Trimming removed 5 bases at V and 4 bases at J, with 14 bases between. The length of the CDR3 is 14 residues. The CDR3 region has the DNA TGTGCCAGCAGTACCTGGTCCCGCACCACTGAAGCTTTCTTT. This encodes CASSTWSRTTEAFF. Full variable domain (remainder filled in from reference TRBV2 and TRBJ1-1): EPEVTQTPSHQVTQMGQEVILRCVPISNHLYFYWYRQILGQKVEFLVSFYNNEISEKSEIFDDQFSVERPDGSNFTLKIRSTKLEDSAMYFCASSTWSRTTEAFFGQGTRLTVV.

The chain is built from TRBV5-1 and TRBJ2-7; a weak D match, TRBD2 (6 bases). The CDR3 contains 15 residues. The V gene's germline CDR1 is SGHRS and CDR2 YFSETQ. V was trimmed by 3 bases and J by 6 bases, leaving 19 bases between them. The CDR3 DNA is TGCGCCAGCAGCTCGGAGGGTAGCCCTGTGCGCGAGCAGTACTTC. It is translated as CASSSEGSPVREQYF.

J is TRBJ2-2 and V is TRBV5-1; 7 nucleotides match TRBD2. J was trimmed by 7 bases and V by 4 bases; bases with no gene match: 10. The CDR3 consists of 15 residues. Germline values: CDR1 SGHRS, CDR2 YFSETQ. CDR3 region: CASSPTSSRSGELFF. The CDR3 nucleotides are TGCGCCAGCAGCCCGACTAGCAGTCGTAGCGGGGAGCTGTTTTTT.

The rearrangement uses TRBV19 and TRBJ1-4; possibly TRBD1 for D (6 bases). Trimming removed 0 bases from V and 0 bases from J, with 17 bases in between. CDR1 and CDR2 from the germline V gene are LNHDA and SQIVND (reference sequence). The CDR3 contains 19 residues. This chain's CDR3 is CASSIDPFVGAATNEKLFF. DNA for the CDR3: TGTGCCAGTAGTATAGATCCTTTCGTGGGGGCCGCAACTAATGAAAAACTGTTTTTT.

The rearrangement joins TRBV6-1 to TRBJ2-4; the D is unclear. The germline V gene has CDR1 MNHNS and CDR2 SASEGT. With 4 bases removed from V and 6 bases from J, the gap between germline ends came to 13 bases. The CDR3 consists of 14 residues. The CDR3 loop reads CASSGSPRGNIQYF. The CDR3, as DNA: TGTGCCAGCAGTGGTTCCCCGAGAGGAAACATTCAGTACTTC.

In DNA, the CDR3 is TGTGCCAGCAGCTTAAGACTAGCGGGAATCCCTCCATTTAGCGAGCAGTACTTC. Amino acids: CASSLRLAGIPPFSEQYF. The genes are TRBV27 and TRBJ2-7, with 11 bases matching TRBD2. V shed 6 bases, J shed 6 bases, and the junction held 19 bases outside the gene matches. This CDR3 contains 18 residues. The V gene's germline CDR1 is MNHEY and CDR2 SMNVEV (reference sequence).

In nucleotides, the CDR3 is TGCAGCGTTGGCCGGCGGGTGAGCACAGATACGCAGTATTTT. Protein: CSVGRRVSTDTQYF. V is TRBV29-1 and J is TRBJ2-3; possibly TRBD2 for D (5 bases). Per germline, CDR1 SQVTM and CDR2 ANQGSEA. The ends were cut back, 4 bases at V and 0 bases at J, with 11 bases in the middle. The CDR3 runs to 14 residues.

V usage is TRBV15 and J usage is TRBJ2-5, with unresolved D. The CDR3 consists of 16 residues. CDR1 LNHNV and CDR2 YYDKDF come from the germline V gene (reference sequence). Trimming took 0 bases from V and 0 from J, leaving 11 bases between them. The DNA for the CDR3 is TGTGCCACCAGCAGAGATTCTTCCGTGTACCAAGAGACCCAGTACTTC. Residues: CATSRDSSVYQETQYF. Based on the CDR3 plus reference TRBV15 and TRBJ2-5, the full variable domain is DAMVIQNPRYQVTQFGKPVTLSCSQTLNHNVMYWYQQKSSQAPKLLFHYYDKDFNNEADTPDNFQSRRPNTSFCFLDIRSPGLGDTAMYLCATSRDSSVYQETQYFGPGTRLLVL.

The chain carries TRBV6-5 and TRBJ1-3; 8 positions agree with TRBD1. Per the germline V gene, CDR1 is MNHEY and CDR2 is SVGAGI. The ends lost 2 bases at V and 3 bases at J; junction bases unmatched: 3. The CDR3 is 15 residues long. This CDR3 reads CASSYGQGLGNTIYF. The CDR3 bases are TGTGCCAGCAGTTACGGACAGGGACTTGGAAACACCATATATTTT.

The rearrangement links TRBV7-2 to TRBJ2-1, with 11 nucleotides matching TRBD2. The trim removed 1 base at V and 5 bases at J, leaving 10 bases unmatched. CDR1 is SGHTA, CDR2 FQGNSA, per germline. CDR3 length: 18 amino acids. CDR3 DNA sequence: TGTGCCAGCAGCTTAGAGCCCCGGGGGACTAGCGGCCACAATGAGCAGTTCTTC. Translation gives CASSLEPRGTSGHNEQFF.

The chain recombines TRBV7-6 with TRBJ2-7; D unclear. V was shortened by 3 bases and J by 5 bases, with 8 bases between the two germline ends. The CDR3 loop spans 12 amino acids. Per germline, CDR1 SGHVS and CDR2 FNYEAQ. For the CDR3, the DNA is TGTGCCAGCAGCTTTGGCCAGCACGAGCAGTACTTC. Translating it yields CASSFGQHEQYF.

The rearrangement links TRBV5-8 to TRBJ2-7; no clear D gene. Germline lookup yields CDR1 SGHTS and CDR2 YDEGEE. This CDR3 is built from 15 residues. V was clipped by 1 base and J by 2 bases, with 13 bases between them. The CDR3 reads CASSLLRHLPYEQYF. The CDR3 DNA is TGTGCCAGCAGCTTGTTAAGGCATCTCCCCTACGAGCAGTACTTC.